The 14 T cell receptor beta chains below come from one sample, sequenced in a study of T cell changes during pregnancy in multiple sclerosis. Clones were sequenced by immunoSEQ multiplex PCR, and TCRdb holds only the in-frame ones, with some missing. The sample lists 20,000 to 25,000 clones; more than 85% were seen once. Specimen: CD8+ T cells from peripheral blood mononuclear cells, collected after pregnancy. These receptors were taken from a female donor with multiple sclerosis, enrolled in a pregnancy study.

V is TRBV13 and J is TRBJ2-1; the match to TRBD2 covers 8 bases. V lost 5 bases and J lost 8; bases outside the gene matches: 20. This CDR3 has 18 residues. Germline CDR1 and CDR2: PRHDT and FYEKMQ (reference sequence). The CDR3, as DNA: TGTGCCAGCAGCCAACGAGGAGGGGGGAGCGGGAGAAGCTATGAGCAGTTCTTC. Its protein product is CASSQRGGGSGRSYEQFF.

This chain connects TRBV5-1 to TRBJ1-2; D may be TRBD1 (6 bases). Trimming removed 6 bases from V and 2 bases from J, with 8 bases in between. The germline CDR1 and CDR2 sequences are SGHRS and YFSETQ. The CDR3 has 12 residues. This chain's CDR3 is CASTGGNYGYTF. CDR3 in DNA: TGCGCCAGCACGGGGGGCAACTATGGCTACACCTTC.

The V call is TRBV7-9, the J call TRBJ1-4; no definite D call. Trimming removed 1 base at V and 8 bases at J, with 14 bases between. CDR3 length equals 15 residues. Germline V gene data show CDR1 as SEHNR and CDR2 as FQNEAQ (reference sequence). The CDR3 coding sequence is TGTGCCAGCAGCTTAGTCACGGAGGGAGGCGAAAAACTGTTTTTT. Translation gives CASSLVTEGGEKLFF.

CDR3 protein: CASVGGAGGSYEQYF. The CDR3 DNA reads as TGTGCCAGCGTTGGGGGCGCAGGGGGTTCCTACGAGCAGTACTTC. The chain joins TRBV27 to TRBJ2-7; TRBD1 matches at 7 bases. The CDR3 covers 15 residues. Trimming at V came to 8 bases and at J to 1 base, leaving 11 bases not matched to a gene. Germline V lookup: CDR1 MNHEY, CDR2 SMNVEV (reference sequence).

As regards this clone: Germline is not matched at one junction end, which may reflect a read error. The chain uses TRBV5-3 and TRBJ2-1; the D gene is possibly TRBD1 (6 bases). TRBV5-3 is an open reading frame whose function is uncertain. This CDR3 has 15 amino acids. The CDR3 nucleotides read TGTGCCAGCAGCTCCACATCCCCAGGGGACAATGAGCAGTTCTTC. It encodes CASSSTSPGDNEQFF.

This rearrangement joins TRBV7-9 to TRBJ2-3; 8 bases match TRBD1. The CDR3 covers 16 residues. V gave up 8 bases and J gave up 2 bases; unmatched junction bases: 12. Germline lookup yields CDR1 SEHNR and CDR2 FQNEAQ (reference sequence). CDR3 DNA: TGTGCCAGCCAAACCTCAGGACAGGGACACACAGATACGCAGTATTTT. Protein product: CASQTSGQGHTDTQYF.

The chain couples TRBV5-1 to TRBJ2-7, with D maybe TRBD2 (5 bases). This CDR3 comprises 13 residues. Trimming cost V 4 bases and J 7 bases, with 15 bases left between them. The germline CDR1 and CDR2 sequences are SGHRS and YFSETQ. This chain's CDR3 is CASSADSGGEQYF. CDR3 coding DNA: TGCGCCAGCAGCGCGGACTCGGGCGGGGAGCAGTACTTC.

The chain links TRBV4-3 to TRBJ1-1; D gene ambiguous. The CDR3 totals 14 residues. V was shortened by 0 bases and J by 5 bases, with 10 bases between the two germline ends. Germline V CDR1 and CDR2: LGHNA, YSLEER. In DNA form, the CDR3 reads TGCGCCAGCAGCCAAGAATACGGGAGAACTGAAGCTTTCTTT. This translates into CASSQEYGRTEAFF.

The CDR3 loop is CASRQGETGELFF. The CDR3, as DNA: TGTGCCAGCAGACAGGGGGAAACCGGGGAGCTGTTTTTT. The chain links TRBV6-4 to TRBJ2-2; 8 bases line up with TRBD1. The CDR3 loop spans 13 amino acids. J was trimmed by 5 bases and V by 6 bases; bases with no gene match: 2. Germline V gene data show CDR1 as MRHNA and CDR2 as SNTAGT.

CDR3 DNA: TGTGCCAGCAGCTTCGAGCGGGAGGGGGGCAATGAGCAGTTCTTC. Translating it yields CASSFEREGGNEQFF. This rearrangement joins TRBV7-9 to TRBJ2-1; TRBD2 agrees at 10 bases. After removal of 3 bases from V and 6 bases from J, the junction contained 5 bases not matched to a gene. This CDR3 comprises 15 residues. Germline assignment: CDR1 SEHNR and CDR2 FQNEAQ (reference sequence).

The chain recombines TRBV7-9 with TRBJ2-7; 11 nucleotides line up with TRBD2. Trimming at V came to 5 bases and at J to 3 bases, leaving 3 bases not matched to a gene. The germline V gene has CDR1 SEHNR and CDR2 FQNEAQ (reference sequence). This CDR3 spans 14 amino acids. Here the CDR3 reads CASSPGTSGYEQYF. The DNA of the CDR3 is TGTGCCAGCAGCCCCGGGACTAGCGGCTACGAGCAGTACTTC.

In its sample, this clone was seen once. The V and J genes are TRBV5-4 and TRBJ1-6; D gene ambiguous. V gave up 0 bases and J gave up 5 bases, with 3 bases separating them. Germline values: CDR1 SGHNT, CDR2 YYREEE (reference sequence). The CDR3 extends over 13 amino acids. The CDR3 protein is CASSLVDNSPLHF. Here the CDR3 DNA reads TGTGCCAGCAGCTTGGTCGATAATTCACCCCTCCACTTT.

This clone was seen more than once but under ten times. The V gene is TRBV7-9, the J gene TRBJ2-6, with D unclear. This CDR3 comprises 15 residues. V was clipped by 2 bases and J by 4 bases, with 9 bases between them. Germline CDR1 reads SEHNR; CDR2 reads FQNEAQ (reference sequence). The CDR3: CASSLQAAGANVLTF. CDR3 in DNA: TGTGCCAGCAGCTTACAGGCAGCCGGGGCCAACGTCCTGACTTTC. The full variable domain, in which reference TRBV7-9 and TRBJ2-6 provide the parts outside the CDR3, is DTGVSQNPRHKITKRGQNVTFRCDPISEHNRLYWYRQTLGQGPEFLTYFQNEAQLEKSRLLSDRFSAERPKGSFSTLEIQRTEQGDSAMYLCASSLQAAGANVLTFGAGSRLTVL.

The sample holds one count of this clone. The chain couples TRBV6-1 to TRBJ2-7; D is ambiguous. This CDR3 contains 13 residues. V shed 3 bases and J shed 2 bases, with 8 bases lying between them. Germline CDR1 is MNHNS and CDR2 is SASEGT. The CDR3 protein is CASSDLIAYEQYF. Written as DNA, the CDR3 is TGTGCCAGCAGTGACTTGATAGCCTACGAGCAGTACTTC.